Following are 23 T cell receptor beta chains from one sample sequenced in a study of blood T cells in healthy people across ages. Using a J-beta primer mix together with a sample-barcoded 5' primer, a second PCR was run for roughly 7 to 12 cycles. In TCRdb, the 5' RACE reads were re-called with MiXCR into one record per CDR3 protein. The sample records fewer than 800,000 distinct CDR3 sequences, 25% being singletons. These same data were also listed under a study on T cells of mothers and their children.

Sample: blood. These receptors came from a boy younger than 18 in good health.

CDR3 DNA: TGTGCCAGCAGCTTGGCCAGCGACGAGCAGTACTTC. Its protein is CASSLASDEQYF. The chain carries TRBV5-6 and TRBJ2-7; D gene unclear. Trimming stripped 0 bases from V and 5 bases from J, with 6 bases between. The CDR3 sequence is 12 residues long. CDR1 SGHDT and CDR2 YYEEEE come from the germline V gene. The whole variable domain, remainder taken from reference TRBV5-6 and TRBJ2-7, is DAGVTQSPTHLIKTRGQQVTLRCSPKSGHDTVSWYQQALGQGPQFIFQYYEEEERQRGNFPDRFSGHQFPNYSSELNVNALLLGDSALYLCASSLASDEQYFGPGTRLTVT.

The CDR3 protein is CASSLVGGSPAQYF. In DNA, the CDR3 is TGTGCCAGCAGCTTAGTAGGGGGGTCCCCTGCCCAGTACTTC. The chain joins TRBV7-6 to TRBJ2-7; either TRBD1 or TRBD2 may fit D (6 bases each). Germline V gene lookup returns CDR1 SGHVS and CDR2 FNYEAQ. Between the trimmed V and J ends, which lost 1 base and 10 bases, there was a span of 17 bases. The CDR3 has 14 amino acids.

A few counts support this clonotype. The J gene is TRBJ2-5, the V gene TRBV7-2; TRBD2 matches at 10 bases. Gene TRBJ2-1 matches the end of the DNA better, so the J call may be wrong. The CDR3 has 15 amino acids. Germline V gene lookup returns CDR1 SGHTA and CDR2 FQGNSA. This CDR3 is CASSLDGLAGDEQFF. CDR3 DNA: TGTGCCAGCAGCTTAGATGGGCTAGCGGGGGATGAGCAGTTCTTC.

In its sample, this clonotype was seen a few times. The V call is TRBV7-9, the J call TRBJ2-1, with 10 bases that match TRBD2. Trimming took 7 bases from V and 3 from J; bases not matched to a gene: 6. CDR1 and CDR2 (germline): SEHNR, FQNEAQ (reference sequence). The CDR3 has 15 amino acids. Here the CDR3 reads CASNFTSGIYNEQFF. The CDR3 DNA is TGTGCCAGCAACTTCACTAGCGGGATCTACAATGAGCAGTTCTTC. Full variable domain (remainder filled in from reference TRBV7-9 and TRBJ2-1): DTGVSQNPRHKITKRGQNVTFRCDPISEHNRLYWYRQTLGQGPEFLTYFQNEAQLEKSRLLSDRFSAERPKGSFSTLEIQRTEQGDSAMYLCASNFTSGIYNEQFFGPGTRLTVL.

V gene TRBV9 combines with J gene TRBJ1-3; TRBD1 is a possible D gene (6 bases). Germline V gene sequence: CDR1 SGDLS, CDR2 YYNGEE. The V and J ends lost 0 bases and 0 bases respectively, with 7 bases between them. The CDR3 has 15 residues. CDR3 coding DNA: TGTGCCAGCAGCGTAGGAGGGGGCTCTGGAAACACCATATATTTT. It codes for CASSVGGGSGNTIYF.

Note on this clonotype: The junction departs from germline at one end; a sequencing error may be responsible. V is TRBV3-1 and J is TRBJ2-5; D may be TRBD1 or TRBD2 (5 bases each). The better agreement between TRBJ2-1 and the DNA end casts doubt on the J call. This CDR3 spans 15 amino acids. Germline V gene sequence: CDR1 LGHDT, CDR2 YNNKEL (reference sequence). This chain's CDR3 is CASNQNYRGVDEQFF. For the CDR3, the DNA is TGTGCCAGCAACCAAAATTATCGAGGGGTCGATGAGCAGTTCTTC.

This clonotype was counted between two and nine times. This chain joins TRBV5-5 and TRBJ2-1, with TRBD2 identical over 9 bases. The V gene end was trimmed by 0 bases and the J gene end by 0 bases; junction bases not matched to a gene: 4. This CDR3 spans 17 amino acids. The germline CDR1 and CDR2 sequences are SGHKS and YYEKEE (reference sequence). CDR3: CASSLAPSGVSYNEQFF. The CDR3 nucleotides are TGTGCCAGCAGCTTGGCCCCTAGCGGGGTCTCCTACAATGAGCAGTTCTTC.

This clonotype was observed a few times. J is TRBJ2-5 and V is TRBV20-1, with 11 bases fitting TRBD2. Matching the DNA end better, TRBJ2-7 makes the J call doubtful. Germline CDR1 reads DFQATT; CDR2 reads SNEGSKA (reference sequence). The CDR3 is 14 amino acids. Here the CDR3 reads CSATTGTSGYEQYF. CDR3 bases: TGCAGTGCTACGACCGGGACTAGCGGCTACGAGCAGTACTTC.

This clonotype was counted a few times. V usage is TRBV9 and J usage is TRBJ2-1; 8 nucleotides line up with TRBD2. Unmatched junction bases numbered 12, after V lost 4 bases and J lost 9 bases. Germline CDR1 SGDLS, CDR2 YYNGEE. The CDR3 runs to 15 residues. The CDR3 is CASSTYRGGHSEQFF. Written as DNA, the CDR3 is TGTGCCAGCAGCACCTACCGGGGGGGCCATAGTGAGCAGTTCTTC.

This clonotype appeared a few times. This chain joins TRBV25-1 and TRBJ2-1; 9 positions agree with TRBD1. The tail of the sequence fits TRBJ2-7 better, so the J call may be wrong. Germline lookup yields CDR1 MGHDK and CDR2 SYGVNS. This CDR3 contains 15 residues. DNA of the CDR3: TGTGCCAGCAGCCCGGGGACAGGGTTGTCCTACGAGCAGTACTTC. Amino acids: CASSPGTGLSYEQYF.

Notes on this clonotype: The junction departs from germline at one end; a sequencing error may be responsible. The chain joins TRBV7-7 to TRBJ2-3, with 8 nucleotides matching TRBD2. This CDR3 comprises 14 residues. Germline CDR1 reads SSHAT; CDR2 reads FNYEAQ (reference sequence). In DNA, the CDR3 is TGTACTAGCAGCCCCGGACTAGCCGTAGATAGGCAGTATTTT. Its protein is CTSSPGLAVDRQYF.

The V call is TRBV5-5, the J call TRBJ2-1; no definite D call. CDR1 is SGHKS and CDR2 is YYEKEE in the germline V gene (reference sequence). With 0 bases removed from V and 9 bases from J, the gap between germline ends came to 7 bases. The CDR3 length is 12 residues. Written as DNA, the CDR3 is TGTGCCAGCAGCTTGGTGTGGAGTGAGCAGTTCTTC. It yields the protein CASSLVWSEQFF.

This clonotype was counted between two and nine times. CDR3 coding DNA: TGCGCCAGCAGTCCCCGGGACACTACATCCACAGATACGCAGTATTTT. This translates into CASSPRDTTSTDTQYF. The V and J genes are TRBV5-1 and TRBJ2-3, with a weak D call TRBD1 (6 bases). V shed 5 bases and J shed 2 bases, with 18 bases lying between them. This CDR3 spans 16 amino acids. The germline V gene has CDR1 SGHRS and CDR2 YFSETQ. Supplemented by reference TRBV5-1 and TRBJ2-3, the full variable domain reads KAGVTQTPRYLIKTRGQQVTLSCSPISGHRSVSWYQQTPGQGLQFLFEYFSETQRNKGNFPGRFSGRQFSNSRSEMNVSTLELGDSALYLCASSPRDTTSTDTQYFGPGTRLTVL.

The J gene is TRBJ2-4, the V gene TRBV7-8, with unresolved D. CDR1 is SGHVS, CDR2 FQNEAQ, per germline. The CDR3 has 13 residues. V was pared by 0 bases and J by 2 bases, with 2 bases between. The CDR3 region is CASSLAPKNIQYF. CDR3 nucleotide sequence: TGTGCCAGCAGCTTAGCGCCCAAAAACATTCAGTACTTC.

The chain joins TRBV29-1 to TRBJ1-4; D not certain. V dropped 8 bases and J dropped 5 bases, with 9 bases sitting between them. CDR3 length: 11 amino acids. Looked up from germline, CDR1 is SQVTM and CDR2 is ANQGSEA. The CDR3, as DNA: TGCAGCACCTGGGAGAATGAAAAACTGTTTTTT. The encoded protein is CSTWENEKLFF.

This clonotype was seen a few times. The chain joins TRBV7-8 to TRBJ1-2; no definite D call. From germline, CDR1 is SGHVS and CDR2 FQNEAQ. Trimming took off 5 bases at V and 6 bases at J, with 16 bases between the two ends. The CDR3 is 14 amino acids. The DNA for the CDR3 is TGTGCCAGCAGCGCGAACCCCATTAGGGATGGCTACACCTTC. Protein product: CASSANPIRDGYTF.

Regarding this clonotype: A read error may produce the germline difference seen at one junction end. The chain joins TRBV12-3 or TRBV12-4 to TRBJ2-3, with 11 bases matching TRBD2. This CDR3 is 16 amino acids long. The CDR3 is CASRSRLAGNTDTQCF. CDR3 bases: TGTGCCAGCAGAAGCAGACTAGCGGGGAACACAGATACGCAGTGTTTT.

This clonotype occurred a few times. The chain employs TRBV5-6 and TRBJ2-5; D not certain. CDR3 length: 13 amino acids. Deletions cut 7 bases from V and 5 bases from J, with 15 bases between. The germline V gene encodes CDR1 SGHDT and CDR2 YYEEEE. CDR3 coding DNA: TGTGCCAGCGTGGAGATGGAGCAGGAGACCCAGTACTTC. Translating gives CASVEMEQETQYF.

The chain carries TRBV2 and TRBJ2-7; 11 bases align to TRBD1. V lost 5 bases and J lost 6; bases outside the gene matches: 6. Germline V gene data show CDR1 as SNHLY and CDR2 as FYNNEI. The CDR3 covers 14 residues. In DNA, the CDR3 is TGTGCCAGCAGTAAAGGACAGGGGGCAGGCGAGCAGTACTTC. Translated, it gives CASSKGQGAGEQYF.

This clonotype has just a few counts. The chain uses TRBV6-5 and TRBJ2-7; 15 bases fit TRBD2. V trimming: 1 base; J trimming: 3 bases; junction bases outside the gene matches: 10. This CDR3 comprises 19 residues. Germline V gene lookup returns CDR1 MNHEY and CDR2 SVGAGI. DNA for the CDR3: TGTGCCAGCAGTTACTTCTCATCCCCGGGACTAGCGGGGGGCTACGAGCAGTACTTC. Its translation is CASSYFSSPGLAGGYEQYF.

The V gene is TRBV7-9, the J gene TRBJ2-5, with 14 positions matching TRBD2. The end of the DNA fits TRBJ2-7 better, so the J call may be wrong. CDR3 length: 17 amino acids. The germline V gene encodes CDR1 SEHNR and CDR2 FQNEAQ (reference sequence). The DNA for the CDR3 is TGTGCCAGCAGCATATACGGGACTAGCGGGAGCTCCTACGAGCAGTACTTC. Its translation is CASSIYGTSGSSYEQYF.

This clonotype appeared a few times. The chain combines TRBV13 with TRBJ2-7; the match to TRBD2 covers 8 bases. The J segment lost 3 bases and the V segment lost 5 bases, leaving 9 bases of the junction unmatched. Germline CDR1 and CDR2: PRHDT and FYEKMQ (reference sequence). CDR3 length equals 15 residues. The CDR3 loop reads CASSPGLVGVYEQYF. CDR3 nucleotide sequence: TGTGCCAGCAGCCCGGGACTAGTAGGGGTCTACGAGCAGTACTTC.

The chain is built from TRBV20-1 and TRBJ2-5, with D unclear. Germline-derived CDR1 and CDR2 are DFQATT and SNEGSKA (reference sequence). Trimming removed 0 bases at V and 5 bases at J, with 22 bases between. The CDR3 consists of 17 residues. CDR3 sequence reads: CSARDPDIVREWETQYF. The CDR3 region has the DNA TGCAGTGCTAGAGATCCTGATATAGTGAGAGAGTGGGAGACCCAGTACTTC.